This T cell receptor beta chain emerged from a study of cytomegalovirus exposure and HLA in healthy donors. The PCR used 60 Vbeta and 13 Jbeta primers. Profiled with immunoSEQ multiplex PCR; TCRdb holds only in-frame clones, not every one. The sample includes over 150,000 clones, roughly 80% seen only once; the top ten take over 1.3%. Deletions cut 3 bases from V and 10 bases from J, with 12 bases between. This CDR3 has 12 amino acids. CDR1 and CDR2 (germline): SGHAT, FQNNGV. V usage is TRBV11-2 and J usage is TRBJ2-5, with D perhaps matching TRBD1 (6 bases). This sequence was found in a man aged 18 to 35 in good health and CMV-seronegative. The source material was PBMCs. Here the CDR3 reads CASSFQGGGQYF. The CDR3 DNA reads TGTGCCAGCAGCTTTCAAGGGGGTGGCCAGTACTTC.